Each of the 23 T cell receptor beta chains below was sequenced from the same sample in a study of monozygotic twins with inflammatory bowel disease. For each CDR3 protein, TCRdb gives one entry from its re-call of the 5' RACE reads, without DNA. This sample contains about 450,000 distinct CDR3 sequences. The sequenced sample was blood. These receptors all come from a human donor with ulcerative colitis or Crohn's disease, or a healthy co-twin of an affected twin (not recorded which).

The J gene is TRBJ2-4, the V gene TRBV6-2 or TRBV6-3. The germline V gene encodes CDR1 MNHEY and CDR2 SVGEGT. The CDR3 covers 12 residues. CDR3 sequence: CASSYGANIQYF.

This rearrangement joins TRBV29-1 to TRBJ2-7; TCRdb names TRBD2, which stays unverified in the absence of DNA. This CDR3 spans 12 amino acids. In germline, CDR1 is SQVTM, CDR2 ANQGSEA. The CDR3 is CSVRPGDEEQYF.

The chain combines TRBV4-1 with TRBJ1-4; TCRdb names TRBD1, which stays unverified in the absence of DNA. The CDR3 covers 17 residues. Germline-derived CDR1 and CDR2 are MGHRA and YSYEKL. The CDR3 loop reads CASSQDGAQTKNEKLFF.

The rearrangement uses TRBV7-2 and TRBJ1-3. The CDR3 totals 16 residues. Looked up from germline, CDR1 is SGHTA and CDR2 is FQGNSA. The CDR3 loop is CASSLISLISGNTIYF.

The gene calls are TRBV29-1 and TRBJ1-1; TCRdb indicates TRBD1, and absent DNA this call remains unverified. The CDR3 contains 14 residues. Germline V gene lookup returns CDR1 SQVTM and CDR2 ANQGSEA. CDR3: CSVDPPGGNTEAFF.

The chain uses TRBV12-3 or TRBV12-4 and TRBJ2-4. This CDR3 spans 11 amino acids. CDR3 protein: CASSAVNIQYF.

J is TRBJ2-2 and V is TRBV7-2; the D gene TCRdb calls, TRBD1, cannot be checked with no DNA. The CDR3 is made up of 16 amino acids. Germline values: CDR1 SGHTA, CDR2 FQGNSA. The CDR3 here is CASSLASGLGTGELFF.

CDR3 protein: CASSGVGRHEAFF. This chain joins TRBV2 and TRBJ1-1. The germline V gene encodes CDR1 SNHLY and CDR2 FYNNEI. This CDR3 is built from 13 residues.

The V gene is TRBV5-1, the J gene TRBJ2-7; TCRdb lists TRBD1, though no DNA is available to test this call. The CDR3 is 15 residues long. Germline V gives CDR1 SGHRS, CDR2 YFSETQ. The CDR3 protein is CASSSNTGETYEQYF.

The J gene is TRBJ2-3, the V gene TRBV12-3 or TRBV12-4. The CDR3 is 14 amino acids. The CDR3 spells CASIQGRITDTQYF.

V and J are TRBV29-1 and TRBJ2-6; TCRdb's D call of TRBD1 is untestable without DNA. This CDR3 comprises 13 residues. Germline V gives CDR1 SQVTM, CDR2 ANQGSEA. CDR3 sequence reads: CSVAQGVANVLTF.

The chain combines TRBV3-1 with TRBJ2-5; the TRBD2 assignment by TCRdb is unverifiable without DNA. Per germline, CDR1 LGHDT and CDR2 YNNKEL (reference sequence). CDR3 length: 14 amino acids. This CDR3 is CASSQEGLQETQYF.

The chain recombines TRBV20-1 with TRBJ2-5. Germline loops: CDR1 DFQATT, CDR2 SNEGSKA (reference sequence). The CDR3 is 12 amino acids. CDR3 amino acids: CSASDYQETQYF.

The chain couples TRBV4-3 to TRBJ2-1. The CDR3 extends over 17 amino acids. Germline V gives CDR1 LGHNA, CDR2 YSLEER. The CDR3 sequence is CASSQDLLRSSYNEQFF.

V and J are TRBV5-1 and TRBJ2-3. The germline CDR1 and CDR2 sequences are SGHRS and YFSETQ. The length of the CDR3 is 12 residues. The CDR3: CASSLEGYTQYF.

The chain combines TRBV18 with TRBJ2-3. This CDR3 has 15 residues. Looked up from germline, CDR1 is KGHSH and CDR2 is LQKENI. The CDR3 sequence: CASSPPLKRTDTQYF.

The rearrangement uses TRBV4-1 and TRBJ2-7; TCRdb calls TRBD1, which cannot be checked without DNA. Germline V gene lookup returns CDR1 MGHRA and CDR2 YSYEKL. The CDR3 runs to 15 residues. The CDR3 spells CASSQGPAGVYEQYF.

J is TRBJ1-5 and V is TRBV20-1. In germline, CDR1 is DFQATT, CDR2 SNEGSKA (reference sequence). This CDR3 is built from 16 residues. CDR3 region: CSARDGSGNSNQPQHF.

CDR3 sequence reads: CASSLAKRATDTQYF. The V and J genes are TRBV7-2 and TRBJ2-3; the D call of TRBD2 rests on TCRdb alone, since no DNA is present to check it. The CDR3 runs 15 residues. Germline V gene sequence: CDR1 SGHTA, CDR2 FQGNSA. The whole variable domain, filled in from reference TRBV7-2 and TRBJ2-3, reads GAGVSQSPSNKVTEKGKDVELRCDPISGHTALYWYRQSLGQGLEFLIYFQGNSAPDKSGLPSDRFSAERTGGSVSTLTIQRTQQEDSAVYLCASSLAKRATDTQYFGPGTRLTVL.

The rearrangement joins TRBV7-2 to TRBJ1-6; without DNA, the TCRdb call of TRBD1 cannot be checked. Germline CDR1 is SGHTA and CDR2 is FQGNSA. The CDR3 extends over 15 amino acids. CDR3 sequence: CASRGTATANSPLHF. Full variable domain (remainder filled in from reference TRBV7-2 and TRBJ1-6): GAGVSQSPSNKVTEKGKDVELRCDPISGHTALYWYRQSLGQGLEFLIYFQGNSAPDKSGLPSDRFSAERTGGSVSTLTIQRTQQEDSAVYLCASRGTATANSPLHFGNGTRLTVT.

The chain carries TRBV11-2 and TRBJ1-4. The V gene's germline CDR1 is SGHAT and CDR2 FQNNGV. The CDR3 consists of 13 residues. CDR3: CASSSRVNEKLFF.

The J gene is TRBJ1-3, the V gene TRBV19. CDR3 length: 15 amino acids. Germline V gene lookup returns CDR1 LNHDA and CDR2 SQIVND (reference sequence). CDR3 protein: CASKEGTFSGNTIYF.

This chain joins TRBV6-5 and TRBJ1-1; the D call of TRBD1 rests on TCRdb alone, since no DNA is present to check it. The length of the CDR3 is 19 residues. In germline, CDR1 is MNHEY, CDR2 SVGAGI. CDR3 loop: CASSYPSSGLGAMNTEAFF.